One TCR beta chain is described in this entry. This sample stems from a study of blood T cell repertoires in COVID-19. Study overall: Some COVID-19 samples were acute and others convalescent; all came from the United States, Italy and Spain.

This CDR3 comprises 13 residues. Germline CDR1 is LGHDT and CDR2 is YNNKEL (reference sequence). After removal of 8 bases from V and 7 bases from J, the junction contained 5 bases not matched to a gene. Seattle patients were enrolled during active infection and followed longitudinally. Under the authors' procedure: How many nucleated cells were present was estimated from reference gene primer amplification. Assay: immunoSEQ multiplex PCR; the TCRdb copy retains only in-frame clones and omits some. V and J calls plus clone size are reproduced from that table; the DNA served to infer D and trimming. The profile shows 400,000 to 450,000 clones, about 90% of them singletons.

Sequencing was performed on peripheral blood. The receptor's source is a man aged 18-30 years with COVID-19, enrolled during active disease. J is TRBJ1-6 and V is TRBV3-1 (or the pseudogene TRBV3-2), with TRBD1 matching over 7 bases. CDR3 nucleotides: TGTGCCAGCGCAGGGGGTCGCAATTCACCCCTCCACTTT. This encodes CASAGGRNSPLHF.